This entry concerns a single T cell receptor beta chain. These data originate in a study of cytomegalovirus exposure and HLA in healthy donors. These donors, healthy bone marrow donors, were studied. PCR primers comprised 60 Vbeta and 13 Jbeta primers. The method was immunoSEQ multiplex PCR; TCRdb's version includes in-frame clones alone and lacks a portion of them. The top ten hold around 3.4% of the sample, which has roughly 48,000 clones, around 72% seen once. The clonotype was recovered from a woman between 25 and 40 years old in good health and CMV-seronegative. The specimen sequenced was PBMCs.

The CDR3 loop reads CSVLGTGVGSTDTQYF. CDR3 in DNA: TGCAGCGTCTTAGGGACAGGGGTCGGTAGCACAGATACGCAGTATTTT. V gene TRBV29-1 combines with J gene TRBJ2-3; 10 nucleotides align to TRBD1. CDR1 is SQVTM and CDR2 is ANQGSEA in the germline V gene. This CDR3 contains 16 residues. After removal of 6 bases from V and 0 bases from J, the junction contained 9 bases not matched to a gene.